This T cell receptor (beta chain) was profiled in a study of T cell repertoires in cytomegalovirus infection. Study-level background: Matching HLA type and CMV infection were both indicated by public TCR beta signatures.

In its sample, this clonotype was seen a few times. The target antigen is unknown. TCRdb re-derived calls from the reads in MiXCR, one entry per CDR3 protein. The sample records approximately 730,000 distinct CDR3 sequences, approximately 33% being singletons. The input for sequencing was cultured PBMCs, taken from culture after CMV antigen stimulation. The TCR originated in a human donor in good health (CMV status not recorded). Some clones in this sample may be carry-over from other donors' samples.

As DNA, the CDR3 is TGTGCCAGCAGCTGGGGGCCGCAGCCAGATACGCAGTATTTT. Translating it yields CASSWGPQPDTQYF. V gene TRBV7-6 combines with J gene TRBJ2-3; possible D gene TRBD1, 6 bases. Trimming pared 4 bases from V and 4 bases from J, leaving 12 bases between. Germline V gives CDR1 SGHVS, CDR2 FNYEAQ. The CDR3 covers 14 residues.